The sequence of this TCR beta chain was determined in a study of T cells in localized non-small cell lung cancer. A note on this clone: Its specificity is not known.

General study findings and limits: Greater blood T cell density accompanied longer overall survival.

The table came from immunoSEQ multiplex PCR; TCRdb's copy has only in-frame clones and leaves some out. The repertoire has approximately 47,000 clones, roughly nine tenths of them found once; the top ten carry roughly 2.5%. The ends were cut back, 0 bases at V and 4 bases at J, with 9 bases in the middle. Germline V gene sequence: CDR1 LGHNA, CDR2 YNFKEQ. The CDR3 runs to 14 residues. This chain connects TRBV4-2 to TRBJ1-1, with a possible D match to TRBD1 (6 bases). The receptor was isolated from a man aged 35-69 years with stage II lung adenocarcinoma. The sample here was PBMCs, taken before any cancer treatment. In DNA form, the CDR3 reads TGTGCCAGCAGCCAAGATAGGGGGTTCACTGAAGCTTTCTTT. Amino acids: CASSQDRGFTEAFF.